This T cell receptor (beta chain) was found in a study of blood T cell repertoires in COVID-19 (dated by TCRdb to 2018 to 2021). Background on the whole study: Collaborator samples came from the United States, Italy and Spain and covered acute and convalescent phases of COVID-19. The material from the prospective study consisted of cDNA or gDNA derived from T cells, B-cell-depleted T cells, or PBMCs. The dataset comprised deeply sampled blood TCRbeta repertoires from subjects exposed to, actively infected with, or recovered from COVID-19. A freely available public database, intended as a resource for researchers studying the immune response to SARS-CoV-2, is where the repertoires were released. The samples were drawn from two sources: the first 160 participants of the ongoing ImmuneRACE study, and fewer than 1,500 subjects contributed by 6 global collaborators. The sample metadata nearly always contained a de-identified subject ID, COVID-19 status, age in years and sex. Where HLA class I and class II types were available, the types were taken from metadata supplied by the sample provider, not from assay-based typing.

What the work shows at the level of the full study, not this receptor alone: The quantity of clinical and demographic metadata differed by source and by participant and was supplied without curation.

TCRbeta CDR3 regions were amplified from genomic DNA using the immunoSEQ Assay, a bias-controlled multiplex PCR. On the authors' methods: Nucleated cell counts per sample were estimated from amplification of reference gene primers within the assay. To quantify the absolute abundance of each unique TCRbeta CDR3 rearrangement, sequence reads were collapsed and filtered. For each sample, productive Simpson clonality was calculated by taking the square root of Simpson's diversity index across productive rearrangements. The clones in this table, taken by TCRdb from immuneACCESS, are in-frame only. Not every clone is retained; where verified, under half of the shortfall comes from an unresolved V gene, and the cause of the rest is unknown. V, J and clone size derive from that table, while D and trimming were established from the DNA sequence. The sample data list around 70,000 clones, and approximately 86% of these were observed just once. The ten largest account for 6.6% of the sample.

Whole blood was collected in K2EDTA tubes by collaborating institutions according to the institutions' own protocols. For TCRbeta analysis, collaborators shipped samples as frozen whole blood, isolated PBMCs, or DNA extracted from either of those sample types. On this clone itself: Its antigen remains undetermined. The record has no base qualities; no much larger clone is one base away.

This receptor was identified in a man in his fifties or sixties with acute or convalescent COVID-19. The sample comprised peripheral blood.

This receptor carries the CDR3 CASSDRDWPYEQYF. The DNA is as follows: TGTGCCAGCAGCGACCGGGACTGGCCCTACGAGCAGTACTTC. Recombination connected TRBV11-2 to TRBJ2-7; matching of 6 bases hints at TRBD2 as the D gene. Per the germline V gene, SGHAT is the CDR1 and FQNNGV is the CDR2. V drops 5 bases and J drops 2 bases, leaving 13 bases in between. The CDR3 has 14 amino acids, counting the end cysteine and phenylalanine. Kept here is only the CDR3 DNA, which spans 42 bases and is read in frame from base 1.